This entry lists 6 T cell receptor beta chains sequenced from one sample in a study of blood T cell repertoires in COVID-19. Assay used: immunoSEQ multiplex PCR; TCRdb lists only in-frame clones, some missing. This table holds 300,000 to 400,000 clones, about 83% found once. The material sequenced was peripheral blood. The receptors derive from a man aged 25 to 40 with active or convalescent COVID-19.

This chain links TRBV5-3 with TRBJ2-7; 7 bases match TRBD2. TRBV5-3 qualifies as an ORF whose function is uncertain. The trim removed 1 base at V and 0 bases at J, leaving 10 bases unmatched. The CDR3 is 17 residues long. The chain's CDR3 is CARSLYDGGRNSYEQYF. The CDR3 DNA follows: TGTGCCAGAAGCTTGTATGACGGCGGGAGAAACTCCTACGAGCAGTACTTC.

The chain recombines TRBV11-3 with TRBJ2-5; possibly TRBD2 for D (6 bases). V lost 5 bases to trimming and J lost 2 bases, with 15 bases between them. CDR1 is SGHNT and CDR2 is YENEEA in the germline V gene. The CDR3 contains 15 residues. The CDR3 region is CASSQGGALQETQYF. The DNA of the CDR3 is TGTGCCAGCAGCCAAGGCGGGGCGCTACAAGAGACCCAGTACTTC.

The chain couples TRBV3-1 (or the pseudogene TRBV3-2) to TRBJ1-2, with D perhaps matching TRBD1 (6 bases). The CDR3 consists of 17 residues. The germline gives CDR1 LGHDT, CDR2 YNNKEL (reference sequence). Trimming stripped 4 bases from V and 5 bases from J, with 23 bases between. The chain's CDR3 is CASSPRGNPGQRYGYTF. Here the CDR3 DNA reads TGTGCCAGCAGCCCAAGGGGGAATCCGGGACAAAGATATGGCTACACCTTC.

This clone was recorded once. V usage is TRBV28 and J usage is TRBJ2-1; 10 bases fit TRBD2. Germline assignment: CDR1 MDHEN and CDR2 SYDVKM. Trimming took 2 bases from V and 5 from J; bases not matched to a gene: 12. The CDR3 totals 18 residues. CDR3 in DNA: TGTGCCAGCAGTTTACTCTCGCGGGGAGCGGGAGGGCACAATGAGCAGTTCTTC. It yields the protein CASSLLSRGAGGHNEQFF.

The V call is TRBV4-3, the J call TRBJ1-4, with 7 bases matching TRBD1. Looked up from germline, CDR1 is LGHNA and CDR2 is YSLEER. V shed 5 bases and J 7 bases; nucleotides not matched to a gene: 10. This CDR3 is built from 15 residues. The CDR3 spells CASSSLTGKVEKLFF. In nucleotides, the CDR3 is TGCGCCAGCAGCTCCTTGACAGGGAAAGTTGAAAAACTGTTTTTT.

For this clone: Other DNA variants within this sample encode the same CDR3. The chain combines TRBV28 with TRBJ1-2; D unresolved. Germline CDR1 MDHEN, CDR2 SYDVKM. Deletions cut 2 bases from V and 2 bases from J, with 6 bases between. The CDR3 covers 13 residues. Here the CDR3 DNA reads TGTGCCAGCAGTTTAGGGCAAAACTATGGCTACACCTTC. It encodes CASSLGQNYGYTF.